These 5 T cell receptor beta chains came from one sample sequenced in a study of T cell responses to AZD1222 COVID-19 vaccine. Sequencing was performed with immunoSEQ multiplex PCR; in TCRdb, only in-frame clones are kept and a portion is missing. Of 140,000 to 150,000 clones in the sample, 90% to 95% were seen once. This material consisted of peripheral blood, taken after recovery from COVID-19. These receptors were taken from an adult who had recovered from COVID-19.

The chain has TRBV6-1 and TRBJ2-7, with unresolved D. Germline V gene data show CDR1 as MNHNS and CDR2 as SASEGT. The CDR3 runs 14 residues. Trimming removed 0 bases at V and 5 bases at J, with 11 bases between. The CDR3 loop reads CASSEAWLRHEQYF. As DNA, the CDR3 is TGTGCCAGCAGTGAAGCCTGGTTGCGACACGAGCAGTACTTC.

The V and J genes are TRBV15 and TRBJ2-7, with TRBD2 matching 11 bases. Per the germline V gene, CDR1 is LNHNV and CDR2 is YYDKDF (reference sequence). The CDR3 runs 16 residues. V lost 0 bases and J lost 6; bases outside the gene matches: 7. The CDR3 region is CATSREVAGGPVEQYF. The CDR3 bases are TGTGCCACCAGCAGAGAAGTAGCGGGAGGGCCGGTCGAGCAGTACTTC.

The count of this clone is one. The chain joins TRBV25-1 to TRBJ1-1; D perhaps matches TRBD1 (5 bases). CDR3 length equals 15 residues. V lost 1 base and J lost 11, with 20 bases in between. Per germline, CDR1 MGHDK and CDR2 SYGVNS. CDR3 amino acids: CASSESRGGAVGAFF. DNA of the CDR3: TGTGCCAGCAGTGAATCCCGCGGTGGGGCGGTAGGGGCTTTCTTT.

The gene calls are TRBV18 and TRBJ1-2; 8 nucleotides match TRBD1. CDR1 and CDR2 from the germline V gene are KGHSH and LQKENI. Trimming cost V 6 bases and J 4 bases; bases outside gene matches: 13. The CDR3 length is 16 residues. The CDR3 loop reads CASSLPHGQGTYGYTF. CDR3 nucleotides: TGTGCCAGCTCCCTGCCCCATGGACAGGGAACCTATGGCTACACCTTC.

V gene TRBV7-6 combines with J gene TRBJ2-5, with D maybe TRBD2 (5 bases). V was clipped by 1 base and J by 4 bases, with 13 bases between them. CDR1 SGHVS and CDR2 FNYEAQ come from the germline V gene. The CDR3 loop spans 15 amino acids. The CDR3 region is CASSLGLLRSETQYF. Here the CDR3 DNA reads TGTGCCAGCAGCTTAGGACTACTACGATCAGAGACCCAGTACTTC.